This T cell receptor (beta chain) was sequenced during a study of T cells expressing NK-cell markers. Across the whole study: HCMV serostatus: most of the eight sequenced donors positive, one negative.

Generation of TCR beta cDNA was performed by 5'RACE template switching incorporating UMIs. Reprocessing the 5' RACE reads, TCRdb reports a single entry for every CDR3 protein and omits DNA. The table lists roughly 150,000 distinct CDR3 sequences, with just over 20% in the top ten. The germline V gene encodes CDR1 SGHVS and CDR2 FNYEAQ. The CDR3 covers 16 residues. The origin of this receptor is a man between 18 and 69 years old in good health. This sequence joins TRBV7-6 and TRBJ1-1; the D call of TRBD1 rests on TCRdb alone, since no DNA is present to check it. What was sequenced was blood T cells: a sorted CD56 or NKG2C T cell subset, CD4+ or CD8+ T cells, or bulk PBMC T cells (not recorded which). The CDR3 spells CASSTGQDAMNTEAFF.